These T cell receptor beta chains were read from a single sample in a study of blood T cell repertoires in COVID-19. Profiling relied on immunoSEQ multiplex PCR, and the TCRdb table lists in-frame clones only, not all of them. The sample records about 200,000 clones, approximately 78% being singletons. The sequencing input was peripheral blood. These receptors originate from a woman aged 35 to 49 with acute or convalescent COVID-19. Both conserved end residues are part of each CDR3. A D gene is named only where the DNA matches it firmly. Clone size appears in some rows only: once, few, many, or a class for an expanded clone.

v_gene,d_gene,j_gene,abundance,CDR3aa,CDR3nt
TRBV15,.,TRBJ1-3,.,CATSRDRRVGGNTIYF,TGTGCCACCAGCAGAGATAGGAGGGTCGGTGGAAACACCATATATTTT
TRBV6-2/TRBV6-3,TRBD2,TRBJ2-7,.,CASSLGTSGSLSYEQYF,TGTGCCAGCAGTCTCGGGACTAGCGGGTCGCTCTCCTACGAGCAGTACTTC
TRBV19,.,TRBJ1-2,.,CASTDSYGYTF,TGTGCCAGTACCGACAGCTATGGCTACACCTTC
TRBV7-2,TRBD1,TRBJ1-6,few,CASSPGTGPYNSPLHF,TGTGCCAGCAGCCCAGGGACAGGGCCATATAATTCACCCCTCCACTTT
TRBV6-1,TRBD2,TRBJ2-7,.,CASSDATSGVRSSYEQYF,TGTGCCAGCAGTGACGCGACTAGCGGGGTCCGTAGCTCCTACGAGCAGTACTTC
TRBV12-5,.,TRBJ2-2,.,CASGLGRGLETGELFF,TGTGCTAGTGGTTTGGGTCGGGGTTTGGAGACCGGGGAGCTGTTTTTT
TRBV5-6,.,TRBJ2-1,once,CASSVTRKAYNEQFF,TGTGCCAGCAGCGTTACTAGAAAGGCCTACAATGAGCAGTTCTTC
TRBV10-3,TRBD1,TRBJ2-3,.,CAISGQDRAITDTQYF,TGTGCCATCAGTGGACAGGACAGGGCCATCACAGATACGCAGTATTTT
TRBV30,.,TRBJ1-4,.,CAWSLGPGRGEKLFF,TGTGCCTGGAGTCTCGGACCGGGGAGAGGTGAAAAACTGTTTTTT
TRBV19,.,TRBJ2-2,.,CASSYRANGLFF,TGTGCCAGTAGTTACAGGGCAAATGGGCTGTTTTTT
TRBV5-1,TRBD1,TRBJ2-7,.,CASGQGLSYEQYF,TGCGCCTCGGGACAGGGGCTCTCCTACGAGCAGTACTTC
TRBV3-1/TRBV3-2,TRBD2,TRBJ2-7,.,CASRGSGRTSYEQYF,TGTGCCAGCAGAGGTAGCGGGAGGACATCCTACGAGCAGTACTTC
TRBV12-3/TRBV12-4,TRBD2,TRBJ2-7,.,CASSFTSGYEQYF,TGTGCCAGCAGTTTTACTAGCGGCTACGAGCAGTACTTC
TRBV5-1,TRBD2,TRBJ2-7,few,CASSKGLDRYEQYF,TGCGCCAGCAGCAAAGGACTAGACCGCTACGAGCAGTACTTC
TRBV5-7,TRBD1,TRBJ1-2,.,CASSLGTGSAVAYGYTF,TGTGCCAGCAGCTTGGGGACAGGGTCGGCGGTGGCCTATGGCTACACCTTC
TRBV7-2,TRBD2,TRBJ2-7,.,CASSLKGGGTSGRAYEQYF,TGTGCCAGCAGCTTAAAGGGCGGGGGGACTAGCGGGAGGGCCTACGAGCAGTACTTC
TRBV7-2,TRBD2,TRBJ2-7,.,CASSLWSGINYEQYF,TGTGCCAGCAGCTTATGGAGCGGGATCAACTACGAGCAGTACTTC
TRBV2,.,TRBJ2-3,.,CARGASGDFTDTQYF,TGTGCCAGGGGGGCTAGCGGAGATTTCACAGATACGCAGTATTTT
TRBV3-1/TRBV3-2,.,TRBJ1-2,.,CASSQVSGSAYYGYTF,TGTGCCAGCAGCCAAGTCTCTGGAAGCGCTTACTATGGCTACACCTTC
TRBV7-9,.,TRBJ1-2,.,CASSLTGSYGYTF,TGTGCCAGCAGCTTAACTGGGAGCTATGGCTACACCTTC
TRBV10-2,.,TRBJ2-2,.,CASSVSTGELFF,TGCGCCAGCAGTGTGAGCACCGGGGAGCTGTTTTTT
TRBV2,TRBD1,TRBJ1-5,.,CASSGQGYPIGNQPQHF,TGTGCCAGCTCGGGACAGGGATATCCTATAGGTAATCAGCCCCAGCATTTT
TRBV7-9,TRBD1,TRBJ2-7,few,CASSFRDRGGNEQYF,TGTGCCAGCAGCTTCCGGGACAGGGGAGGGAACGAGCAGTACTTC
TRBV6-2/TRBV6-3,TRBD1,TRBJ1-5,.,CASSSPGGQGPQHF,TGTGCCAGCAGTTCCCCAGGGGGGCAAGGGCCCCAGCATTTT
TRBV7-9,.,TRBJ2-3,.,CASSPHPGGTDTQYF,TGTGCCAGCAGCCCGCACCCCGGGGGCACAGATACGCAGTATTTT
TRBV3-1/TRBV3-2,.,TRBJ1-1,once,CASRRRGNTEAFF,TGTGCCAGCAGGAGAAGGGGGAACACTGAAGCTTTCTTT
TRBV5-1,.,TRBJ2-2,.,CASSLAGSLAGELFF,TGCGCCAGCAGCTTAGCGGGTTCGCTGGCCGGGGAGCTGTTTTTT
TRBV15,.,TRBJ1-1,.,CATSRDNTGNTEAFF,TGTGCCACCAGCAGAGATAATACGGGGAACACTGAAGCTTTCTTT
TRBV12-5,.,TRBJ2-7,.,CASALEPSGSYEQYF,TGTGCTAGTGCCCTCGAACCCTCGGGCTCCTACGAGCAGTACTTC
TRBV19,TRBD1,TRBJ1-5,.,CASSINQGAIQHF,TGTGCCAGTAGTATAAACCAGGGGGCGATCCAGCATTTT
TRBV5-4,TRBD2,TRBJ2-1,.,CASSSLLAAYNEQFF,TGTGCCAGCAGCTCGCTTCTAGCGGCCTACAATGAGCAGTTCTTC
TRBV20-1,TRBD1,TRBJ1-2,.,CSASRTGLYGYTF,TGCAGTGCTAGTAGGACAGGGCTTTATGGCTACACCTTC
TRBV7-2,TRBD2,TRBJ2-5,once,CASSFGLAEETQYF,TGTGCCAGCAGCTTTGGGCTAGCGGAAGAGACCCAGTACTTC
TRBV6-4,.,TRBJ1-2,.,CASSDSWGQKYGYTF,TGTGCCAGCAGTGACTCGTGGGGGCAAAAATATGGCTACACCTTC
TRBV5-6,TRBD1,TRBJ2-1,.,CASSLGTGSPNEQFF,TGTGCCAGCAGCTTAGGGACAGGGAGCCCCAATGAGCAGTTCTTC
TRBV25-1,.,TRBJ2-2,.,CASSPGTNTGELFF,TGTGCCAGCAGTCCAGGGACAAACACCGGGGAGCTGTTTTTT
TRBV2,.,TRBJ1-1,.,CASRQGTEAFF,TGTGCCAGCAGGCAGGGGACTGAAGCTTTCTTT
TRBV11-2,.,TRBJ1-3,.,CASRVNSGNTIYF,TGTGCCAGCAGGGTAAACAGCGGAAACACCATATATTTT
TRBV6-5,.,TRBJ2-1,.,CASSLRRDNIF,TGTGCCAGCAGTTTGAGGCGGGATAATATCTTC
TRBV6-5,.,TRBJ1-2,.,CASSYGDAGGYTF,TGTGCCAGCAGTTACGGAGATGCTGGTGGCTACACCTTC
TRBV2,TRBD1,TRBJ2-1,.,CASSDLDRGSLDEQFF,TGTGCCAGCAGTGACCTAGACAGGGGAAGTCTGGATGAGCAGTTCTTC
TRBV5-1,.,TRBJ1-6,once,CASTKTADHSPLHF,TGCGCCAGCACCAAAACAGCAGATCATTCACCCCTCCACTTT
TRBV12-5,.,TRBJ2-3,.,CASGTGTRNTDTQYF,TGTGCTAGTGGAACCGGGACAAGGAACACAGATACGCAGTATTTT
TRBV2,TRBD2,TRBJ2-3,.,CASSEARLAGRTDTQYF,TGTGCCAGCAGTGAAGCGCGACTAGCGGGCCGCACAGATACGCAGTATTTT
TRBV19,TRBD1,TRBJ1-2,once,CASSWGRQGNKGIGGYTF,TGTGCCAGTAGTTGGGGCCGACAGGGAAATAAGGGAATTGGCGGCTACACCTTC